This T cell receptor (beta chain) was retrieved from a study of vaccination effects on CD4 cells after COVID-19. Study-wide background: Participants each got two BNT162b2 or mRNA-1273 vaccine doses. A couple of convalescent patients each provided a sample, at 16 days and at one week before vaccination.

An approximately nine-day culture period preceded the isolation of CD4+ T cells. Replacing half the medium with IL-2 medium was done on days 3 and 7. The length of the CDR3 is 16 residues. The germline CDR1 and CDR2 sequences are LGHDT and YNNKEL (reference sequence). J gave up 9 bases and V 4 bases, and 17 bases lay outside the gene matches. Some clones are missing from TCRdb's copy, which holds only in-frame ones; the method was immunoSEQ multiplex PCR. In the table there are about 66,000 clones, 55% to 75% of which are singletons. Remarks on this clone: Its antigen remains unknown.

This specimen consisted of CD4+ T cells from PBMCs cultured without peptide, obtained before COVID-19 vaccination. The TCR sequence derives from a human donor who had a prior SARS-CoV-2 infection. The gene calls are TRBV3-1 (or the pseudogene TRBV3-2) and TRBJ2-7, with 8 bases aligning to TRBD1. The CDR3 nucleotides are TGTGCCAGCAGCCGATATTCGACAGGGGATAGTTGGGTGCAGTACTTC. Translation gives CASSRYSTGDSWVQYF.